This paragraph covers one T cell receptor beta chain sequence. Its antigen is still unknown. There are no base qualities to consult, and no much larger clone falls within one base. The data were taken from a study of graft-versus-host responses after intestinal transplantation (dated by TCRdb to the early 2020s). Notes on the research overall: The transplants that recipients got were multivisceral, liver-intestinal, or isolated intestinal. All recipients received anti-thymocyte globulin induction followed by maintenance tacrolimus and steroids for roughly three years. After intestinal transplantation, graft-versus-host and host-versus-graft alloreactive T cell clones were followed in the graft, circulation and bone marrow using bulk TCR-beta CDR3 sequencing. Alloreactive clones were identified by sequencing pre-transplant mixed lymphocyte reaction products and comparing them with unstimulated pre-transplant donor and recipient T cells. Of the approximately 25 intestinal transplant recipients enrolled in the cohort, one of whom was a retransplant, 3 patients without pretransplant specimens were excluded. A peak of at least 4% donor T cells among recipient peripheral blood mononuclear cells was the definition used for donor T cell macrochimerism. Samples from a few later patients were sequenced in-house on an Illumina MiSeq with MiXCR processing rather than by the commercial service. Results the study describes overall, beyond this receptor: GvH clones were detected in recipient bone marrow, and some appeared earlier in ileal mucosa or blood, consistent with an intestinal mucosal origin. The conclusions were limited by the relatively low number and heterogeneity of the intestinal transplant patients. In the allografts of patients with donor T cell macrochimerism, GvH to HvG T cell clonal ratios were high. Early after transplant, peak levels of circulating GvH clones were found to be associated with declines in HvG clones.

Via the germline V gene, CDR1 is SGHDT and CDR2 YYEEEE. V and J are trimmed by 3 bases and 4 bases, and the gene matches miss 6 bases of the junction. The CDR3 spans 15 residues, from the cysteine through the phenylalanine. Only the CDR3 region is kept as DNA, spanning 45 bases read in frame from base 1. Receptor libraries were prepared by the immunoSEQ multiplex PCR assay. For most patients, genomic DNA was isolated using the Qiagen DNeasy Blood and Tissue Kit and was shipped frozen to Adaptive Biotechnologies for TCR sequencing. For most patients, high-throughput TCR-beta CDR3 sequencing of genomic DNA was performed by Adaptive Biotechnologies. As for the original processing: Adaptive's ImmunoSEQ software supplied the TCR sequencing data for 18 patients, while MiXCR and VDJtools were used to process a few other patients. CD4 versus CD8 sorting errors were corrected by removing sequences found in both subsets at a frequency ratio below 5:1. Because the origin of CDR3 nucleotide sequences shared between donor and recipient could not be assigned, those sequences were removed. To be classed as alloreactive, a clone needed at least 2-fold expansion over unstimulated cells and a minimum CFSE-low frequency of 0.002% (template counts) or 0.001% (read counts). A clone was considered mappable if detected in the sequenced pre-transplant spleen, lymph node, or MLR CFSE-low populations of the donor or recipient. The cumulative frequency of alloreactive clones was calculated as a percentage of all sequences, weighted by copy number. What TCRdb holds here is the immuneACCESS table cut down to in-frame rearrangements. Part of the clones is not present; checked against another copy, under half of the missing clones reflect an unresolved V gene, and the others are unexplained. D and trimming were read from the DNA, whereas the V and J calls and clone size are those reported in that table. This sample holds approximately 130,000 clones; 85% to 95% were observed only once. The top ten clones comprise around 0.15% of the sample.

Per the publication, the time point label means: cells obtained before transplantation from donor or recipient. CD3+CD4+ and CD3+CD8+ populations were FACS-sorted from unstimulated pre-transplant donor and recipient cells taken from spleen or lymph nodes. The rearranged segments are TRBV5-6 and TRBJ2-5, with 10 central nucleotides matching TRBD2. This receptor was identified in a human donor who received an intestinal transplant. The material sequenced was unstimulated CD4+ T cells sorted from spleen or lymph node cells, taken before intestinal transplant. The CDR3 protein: CASSWSGGAGETQYF. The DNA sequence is TGTGCCAGCAGCTGGAGCGGGGGGGCCGGAGAGACCCAGTACTTC.